This TCR beta chain was identified during a study of blood T cell repertoires in COVID-19. Study-wide background: Acute-phase and convalescent COVID-19 samples originated in the United States, Italy and Spain. T cells, B-cell-depleted T cells, or PBMCs provided the cDNA or gDNA that served as material.

Trimming cost V 4 bases and J 4 bases; bases outside gene matches: 9. This CDR3 has 16 residues. CDR1 SGHRS and CDR2 YFSETQ come from the germline V gene. Original methodology: Quantification of nucleated cells was approximated via reference gene primer amplification. Sequencing was performed with immunoSEQ multiplex PCR; in TCRdb, only in-frame clones are kept and a portion is missing. The V and J calls and the clone size are those of that table, but D and trimming were determined from the DNA. Of tens of thousands of clones in the sample, over 75% were seen once. The TCR comes from an older man with active or convalescent COVID-19. The sample comprised peripheral blood. The chain links TRBV5-1 to TRBJ2-2, with 8 bases aligning to TRBD2. In DNA, the CDR3 is TGCGCCAGCAGCCTAACTGGACTAGCTAGCACCGGGGAGCTGTTTTTT. This gives the protein CASSLTGLASTGELFF.